The 20 T cell receptor beta chains given below trace back to one sample, sequenced in a study of beta chain features in type 1 diabetes. Expressed TCRB transcripts got sequenced, as all isolated RNA was reverse transcribed. Sequencing was performed with immunoSEQ multiplex PCR; in TCRdb, only in-frame clones are kept and a portion is missing. The sample has fewer than 550,000 clones; more than 9.5% are singletons. Sequenced material: naive CD4+ T cells from blood. These receptors came from a young woman in good health.

The V gene is TRBV5-1, the J gene TRBJ1-4; D is unclear. In germline, CDR1 is SGHRS, CDR2 YFSETQ. V gave up 7 bases and J gave up 7 bases, with 11 bases separating them. The CDR3 contains 12 residues. The CDR3 region has the DNA TGCGCCAGCGGAGCGAACGGTGAAAAACTGTTTTTT. Translation gives CASGANGEKLFF.

CDR3 sequence reads: CASSPAGSPSYEQYV. The CDR3 region has the DNA TGTGCCAGCAGTCCCGCAGGGTCTCCTTCCTACGAGCAGTACGTC. V gene TRBV28 combines with J gene TRBJ2-7; maybe TRBD1 (5 bases). Deletions cut 5 bases from V and 1 base from J, with 15 bases between. Germline CDR1 and CDR2: MDHEN and SYDVKM. The CDR3 totals 15 residues.

Details on this clone: Compared with germline, one end of the junction differs, possibly owing to a read error. The rearrangement uses TRBV7-2 and TRBJ1-2; D is ambiguous. Germline V lookup: CDR1 SGHTA, CDR2 FQGNSA. The CDR3 loop spans 12 amino acids. CDR3 loop: CASSLAWGGYTF. CDR3 bases: TGTGCCAGCAGCCTAGCGTGGGGTGGCTACACCTTC. Filled out from reference TRBV7-2 and TRBJ1-2, the complete variable domain reads GAGVSQSPSNKVTEKGKDVELRCDPISGHTALYWYRQSLGQGLEFLIYFQGNSAPDKSGLPSDRFSAERTGGSVSTLTIQRTQQEDSAVYLCASSLAWGGYTFGSGTRLTVV.

This clone was seen only a few times. The CDR3 here is CAWSRGEKLFF. For the CDR3, the DNA is TGTGCCTGGAGTAGGGGAGAAAAACTGTTTTTT. The chain is built from TRBV30 and TRBJ1-4, with D tentatively TRBD1 (5 bases). Germline CDR1 GTSNPN, CDR2 SVGIG (reference sequence). Trimming stripped 2 bases from V and 8 bases from J, with 6 bases between. The CDR3 length is 11 residues.

This clone was seen more than once but under ten times. The rearrangement uses TRBV25-1 and TRBJ2-7, with 9 bases matching TRBD2. J was trimmed by 0 bases and V by 6 bases; bases with no gene match: 6. The V gene's germline CDR1 is MGHDK and CDR2 SYGVNS. The CDR3 is 15 amino acids. The CDR3 reads CASRDSGRHSYEQYF. For the CDR3, the DNA is TGTGCCAGCAGAGATAGCGGGAGACACTCCTACGAGCAGTACTTC.

CDR3 DNA sequence: TGTGCCAGCAGCCCCGAGGGGTTTCCTAGCGTCGGGGAGCTGTTTTTT. This codes for CASSPEGFPSVGELFF. V gene TRBV7-9 combines with J gene TRBJ2-2; D is possibly TRBD2 (6 bases). Trimming removed 5 bases from V and 7 bases from J, with 20 bases in between. Germline assignment: CDR1 SEHNR and CDR2 FQNEAQ (reference sequence). The CDR3 is 16 residues long.

The V gene is TRBV28, the J gene TRBJ2-7, with D possibly matching TRBD2 (6 bases). The CDR3 is 12 amino acids. The germline V and J ends were trimmed by 6 bases and 6 bases, with 12 bases remaining between them. Germline-derived CDR1 and CDR2 are MDHEN and SYDVKM. The chain's CDR3 is CASRDAGSEQYV. The CDR3 DNA sequence: TGTGCCAGCAGGGACGCGGGGAGCGAGCAGTACGTC.

The chain carries TRBV18 and TRBJ1-1, with D maybe TRBD1 (5 bases). Deletions cut 0 bases from V and 5 bases from J, with 13 bases between. The CDR3 runs 15 residues. CDR1 and CDR2 (germline): KGHSH, LQKENI. CDR3 nucleotides: TGTGCCAGCTCACCACCAGGCAGGGTTGGTACTGAAGCTTTCTTT. This encodes CASSPPGRVGTEAFF. The full variable domain, completed using reference TRBV18 and TRBJ1-1, is NAGVMQNPRHLVRRRGQEARLRCSPMKGHSHVYWYRQLPEEGLKFMVYLQKENIIDESGMPKERFSAEFPKEGPSILRIQQVVRGDSAAYFCASSPPGRVGTEAFFGQGTRLTVV.

J is TRBJ1-2 and V is TRBV29-1, with 10 bases fitting TRBD1. The CDR3 totals 12 residues. Germline CDR1 SQVTM, CDR2 ANQGSEA. The ends lost 6 bases at V and 2 bases at J; junction bases unmatched: 0. CDR3 loop: CSVGQGNYGYTF. DNA of the CDR3: TGCAGCGTGGGACAGGGGAACTATGGCTACACCTTC.

The chain is built from TRBV15 and TRBJ1-5, with D possibly TRBD1 on 6 matching bases. The V end was cut by 5 bases, the J end by 7 bases, with 12 bases between. This CDR3 contains 13 residues. Germline V gene lookup returns CDR1 LNHNV and CDR2 YYDKDF (reference sequence). For the CDR3, the DNA is TGTGCCACCAGCTCCGACAGGTTCCAGCCCCAGCATTTT. Translation gives CATSSDRFQPQHF.

The gene calls are TRBV9 and TRBJ2-6; no clear D gene. CDR3 size: 14 residues. The germline V gene encodes CDR1 SGDLS and CDR2 YYNGEE. V was pared by 5 bases and J by 2 bases, with 8 bases between. CDR3 region: CASRAGAGANVLTF. For the CDR3, the DNA is TGTGCCAGCAGGGCAGGCGCTGGGGCCAACGTCCTGACTTTC.

This chain links TRBV29-1 with TRBJ1-2; TRBD1 is a possible D gene (6 bases). V lost 5 bases and J lost 2, with 15 bases in between. Per germline, CDR1 SQVTM and CDR2 ANQGSEA. The CDR3 length is 14 residues. The CDR3 DNA is TGCAGCGTTTTCCTTGGGGGCTTAAACTATGGCTACACCTTC. This sequence encodes CSVFLGGLNYGYTF.

The V gene is TRBV7-9, the J gene TRBJ1-1; no definite D call. Germline V CDR1 and CDR2: SEHNR, FQNEAQ (reference sequence). The CDR3 sequence is 13 residues long. Trimming left V 5 bases short and J 2 bases short, with 9 bases between. The CDR3 is CASSPDINTEAFF. DNA for the CDR3: TGTGCCAGCAGCCCCGACATAAACACTGAAGCTTTCTTT.

This clone was detected only a few times. The chain is built from TRBV6-6 and TRBJ1-2, with D unresolved. Germline values: CDR1 MNHNY, CDR2 SVGAGI (reference sequence). Trimming took 4 bases from V and 0 from J, leaving 12 bases between them. The CDR3 is 15 amino acids. The CDR3 spells CASSSPSPANYGYTF. CDR3 nucleotides: TGTGCCAGCAGTTCACCTTCTCCAGCTAACTATGGCTACACCTTC.

This clone was counted a few times. The chain carries TRBV28 and TRBJ2-1; D gene uncertain. The germline V gene encodes CDR1 MDHEN and CDR2 SYDVKM. With 7 bases removed from V and 6 bases from J, the gap between germline ends came to 10 bases. The CDR3 contains 12 residues. In DNA form, the CDR3 reads TGTGCCAGCAACGAGGCCTCCAATGAGCAGTTCTTC. It codes for CASNEASNEQFF.

This clone has more than one count but fewer than ten. The chain employs TRBV18 and TRBJ1-1; TRBD1 aligns across 7 bases. V was pared by 5 bases and J by 6 bases, with 6 bases of the junction left unmatched. The CDR3 totals 13 residues. CDR1 KGHSH and CDR2 LQKENI come from the germline V gene. This CDR3 reads CASSSQQGPEAFF. The CDR3 DNA is TGTGCCAGCTCATCGCAACAGGGGCCTGAAGCTTTCTTT.

J is TRBJ2-7 and V is TRBV10-3; 10 nucleotides line up with TRBD2. The junction had 4 bases not matched to a gene; V was cut back by 10 bases and J by 1 base. In germline, CDR1 is ENHRY, CDR2 SYGVKD. CDR3 length: 13 amino acids. CDR3 DNA sequence: TGTGCCACCCTAGCGGGAGAGTCCTACGAGCAGTACTTC. It encodes CATLAGESYEQYF.

This clone was seen a handful of times. The V gene is TRBV18, the J gene TRBJ1-2; weak D call: TRBD1 (5 bases). CDR1 KGHSH and CDR2 LQKENI come from the germline V gene. V lost 2 bases and J 5 bases, leaving 12 bases between the germline ends. This CDR3 is built from 14 residues. This chain's CDR3 is CASSPDRLAYGYTF. DNA of the CDR3: TGTGCCAGCTCACCAGACAGACTCGCATATGGCTACACCTTC.

In this sample, this clone turned up a few times. This chain links TRBV6-1 with TRBJ2-2; no clear D gene. The CDR3 loop spans 11 amino acids. V was trimmed by 5 bases and J by 9 bases, leaving 7 bases between them. Germline V gene lookup returns CDR1 MNHNS and CDR2 SASEGT. CDR3 in amino acids: CASSTIRELFF. CDR3 nucleotides: TGTGCCAGCAGTACTATCCGGGAGCTGTTTTTT.

This clone turned up a few times. The V call is TRBV5-4, the J call TRBJ2-5; the match to TRBD2 covers 9 bases. This CDR3 has 19 amino acids. Looked up from germline, CDR1 is SGHNT and CDR2 is YYREEE (reference sequence). J was trimmed by 2 bases and V by 0 bases; bases with no gene match: 14. The CDR3 DNA reads TGTGCCAGCAGCTTGGTCTTGCGTTATAGCGGGAGTGAACAAGAGACCCAGTACTTC. It is translated as CASSLVLRYSGSEQETQYF.